This passage covers 26 T cell receptor beta chains from one sample sequenced in a study of CD8 T cells in Susac syndrome. RNA totalling roughly 0.5 to 1 ug underwent reverse transcription with random hexamers. Via MiXCR, TCRdb re-called the immunoSEQ multiplex PCR reads, giving one row per CDR3 protein. The sample records fewer than 150,000 distinct CDR3 sequences, more than 85% being singletons. The source material was CD8+ T cells from PBMCs. The source is a human donor with Susac syndrome.

The J gene is TRBJ2-1, the V gene TRBV13, with TRBD2 matching 9 bases. Trimming took 3 bases from V and 6 from J; bases not matched to a gene: 6. CDR3 length: 15 residues. Germline CDR1 reads PRHDT; CDR2 reads FYEKMQ (reference sequence). In DNA form, the CDR3 reads TGTGCCAGCAGCTTTGGTAGCGGGAGCCCCAATGAGCAGTTCTTC. This codes for CASSFGSGSPNEQFF. The complete variable domain, with remaining parts taken from reference TRBV13 and TRBJ2-1, reads AAGVIQSPRHLIKEKRETATLKCYPIPRHDTVYWYQQGPGQDPQFLISFYEKMQSDKGSIPDRFSAQQFSDYHSELNMSSLELGDSALYFCASSFGSGSPNEQFFGPGTRLTVL.

J is TRBJ2-1 and V is TRBV20-1; 7 bases align to TRBD2. Germline V CDR1 and CDR2: DFQATT, SNEGSKA (reference sequence). This CDR3 is built from 16 residues. The ends lost 0 bases at V and 1 base at J; junction bases unmatched: 6. CDR3 residues: CSARDFSGLSYNEQFF. As DNA, the CDR3 is TGCAGTGCTAGAGATTTTAGCGGGTTATCCTACAATGAGCAGTTCTTC.

The J gene is TRBJ2-7, the V gene TRBV12-3 or TRBV12-4; TRBD1 matches 7 bases. The CDR3 is made up of 14 amino acids. With 3 bases clipped from V and 1 base from J, the junction kept 3 bases outside the gene matches. The CDR3, as DNA: TGTGCCAGCAGTTTTGGACAGGATTCCTACGAGCAGTACTTC. Its protein product is CASSFGQDSYEQYF.

V gene TRBV12-3 or TRBV12-4 combines with J gene TRBJ1-5, with D perhaps TRBD1 (6 bases). The CDR3 sequence is 15 residues long. Trimming removed 8 bases at V and 3 bases at J, with 17 bases between. CDR3 sequence (DNA): TGTGCCAGCGACCCGACAGGAGCCCCCAATCAGCCCCAGCATTTT. Amino acid sequence: CASDPTGAPNQPQHF.

V usage is TRBV6-2 or TRBV6-3 and J usage is TRBJ2-7; 7 bases are shared with TRBD1. The germline V gene has CDR1 MNHEY and CDR2 SVGEGT. This CDR3 has 12 amino acids. Trimming took 6 bases from V and 5 from J; bases not matched to a gene: 4. This chain's CDR3 is CASSPDRDEQYF. The CDR3 DNA reads TGTGCCAGCAGCCCCGACAGGGACGAGCAGTACTTC.

This chain uses TRBV9 with TRBJ1-4; D not resolved. Germline V gene data show CDR1 as SGDLS and CDR2 as YYNGEE. V lost 0 bases to trimming and J lost 2 bases, with 8 bases between them. The CDR3 has 15 residues. CDR3 protein: CASSVGGRTNEKLFF. The CDR3 DNA reads as TGTGCCAGCAGCGTAGGCGGGCGTACTAATGAAAAACTGTTTTTT.

The genes are TRBV5-4 and TRBJ2-1; D possibly corresponds to TRBD2 (7 bases). V lost 5 bases, J lost 10 bases, and 22 bases lay in between. The CDR3 is made up of 15 amino acids. The V gene's germline CDR1 is SGHNT and CDR2 YYREEE (reference sequence). CDR3 sequence: CASSRGALNAGEQFF. The CDR3 DNA reads TGTGCCAGCAGTCGGGGGGCACTTAACGCGGGGGAGCAGTTCTTC.

CDR3 sequence reads: CSVVMVGNEQFF. CDR3 nucleotide sequence: TGCAGCGTTGTTATGGTAGGGAATGAGCAGTTCTTC. The chain recombines TRBV29-1 with TRBJ2-1; D gene uncertain. V lost 4 bases to trimming and J lost 7 bases, with 11 bases between them. Germline loops: CDR1 SQVTM, CDR2 ANQGSEA. There are 12 residues in the CDR3.

This chain connects TRBV5-1 to TRBJ1-1; no firm D call. V gave up 6 bases and J gave up 1 base, with 10 bases separating them. This CDR3 has 13 residues. CDR1 is SGHRS, CDR2 YFSETQ, per germline. The CDR3 protein is CASTWTGNTEAFF. Written as DNA, the CDR3 is TGCGCCAGCACCTGGACGGGGAACACTGAAGCTTTCTTT. Together with reference TRBV5-1 and TRBJ1-1, the CDR3 gives the full variable domain: KAGVTQTPRYLIKTRGQQVTLSCSPISGHRSVSWYQQTPGQGLQFLFEYFSETQRNKGNFPGRFSGRQFSNSRSEMNVSTLELGDSALYLCASTWTGNTEAFFGQGTRLTVV.

In its sample, this clonotype was seen a few times. This chain links TRBV12-3 or TRBV12-4 with TRBJ2-2; D remains unclear. The CDR3 is made up of 11 amino acids. V lost 3 bases and J lost 6, with 2 bases in between. This chain's CDR3 is CASSLSGELFF. CDR3 DNA sequence: TGTGCCAGCAGTTTGTCCGGGGAGCTGTTTTTT.

The V and J genes are TRBV13 and TRBJ2-7, with D unresolved. Germline CDR1 reads PRHDT; CDR2 reads FYEKMQ (reference sequence). The CDR3 is made up of 12 amino acids. Trimming pared 1 base from V and 7 bases from J, leaving 8 bases between. The CDR3 coding sequence is TGTGCCAGCAGCTTAGCTGGCCGGGAGCAGTACTTC. Encoded protein: CASSLAGREQYF.

V and J are TRBV2 and TRBJ2-6; 10 nucleotides agree with TRBD1. V was clipped by 10 bases and J by 4 bases; unmatched bases: 13. The V gene's germline CDR1 is SNHLY and CDR2 FYNNEI. The CDR3 extends over 17 amino acids. This CDR3 is CAISIWDRGSGANVLTF. The CDR3 DNA sequence: TGTGCCATCAGCATTTGGGACAGGGGTTCCGGGGCCAACGTCCTGACTTTC.

This chain uses TRBV2 with TRBJ2-7; 9 bases fit TRBD2. J was trimmed by 0 bases and V by 6 bases; bases with no gene match: 12. The germline CDR1 and CDR2 sequences are SNHLY and FYNNEI. The CDR3 extends over 17 amino acids. The CDR3 region has the DNA TGTGCCAGCAGGTTGAGTGAGGAAGCGGGAGGCTCCTACGAGCAGTACTTC. Residues: CASRLSEEAGGSYEQYF.

This rearrangement joins TRBV27 to TRBJ2-1, with D tentatively TRBD2 (5 bases). V was trimmed by 3 bases and J by 0 bases, leaving 6 bases between them. Looked up from germline, CDR1 is MNHEY and CDR2 is SMNVEV (reference sequence). The CDR3 totals 14 residues. CDR3 nucleotides: TGTGCCAGCAGTTTTGGGAGCTCCTACAATGAGCAGTTCTTC. Translated: CASSFGSSYNEQFF.

This clonotype was observed a single time. The chain carries TRBV9 and TRBJ2-7; D gene uncertain. This CDR3 region has 13 residues. Germline values: CDR1 SGDLS, CDR2 YYNGEE. Trimming cost V 0 bases and J 6 bases, with 10 bases left between them. The CDR3: CASSVGVAGEQYF. The CDR3 region has the DNA TGTGCCAGCAGCGTAGGGGTAGCAGGCGAGCAGTACTTC.

The CDR3 DNA reads as TGTGCCAGCAGCCAAGAACAGCAAGAGACCCAGTACTTC. This sequence encodes CASSQEQQETQYF. The chain has TRBV4-2 and TRBJ2-5; D gene unclear. The length of the CDR3 is 13 residues. Trimming left V 0 bases short and J 2 bases short, with 4 bases between. Per germline, CDR1 LGHNA and CDR2 YNFKEQ.

The V gene is TRBV11-2, the J gene TRBJ2-1; D uncertain. Trimming left V 6 bases short and J 2 bases short, with 11 bases between. Germline CDR1 reads SGHAT; CDR2 reads FQNNGV. CDR3 length equals 14 residues. CDR3: CASSSDGPYNEQFF. In nucleotides, the CDR3 is TGTGCCAGCAGTTCCGACGGACCCTACAATGAGCAGTTCTTC. The full variable domain, its missing parts supplied by reference TRBV11-2 and TRBJ2-1, is EAGVAQSPRYKIIEKRQSVAFWCNPISGHATLYWYQQILGQGPKLLIQFQNNGVVDDSQLPKDRFSAERLKGVDSTLKIQPAKLEDSAVYLCASSSDGPYNEQFFGPGTRLTVL.

The chain is built from TRBV5-1 and TRBJ2-7; 10 bases map to TRBD1. Trimming removed 0 bases from V and 3 bases from J; junction bases left unmatched: 6. Germline CDR1 SGHRS, CDR2 YFSETQ. This CDR3 is built from 16 residues. The CDR3 DNA is TGCGCCAGCAGCTTGGGGGGACAGGGGACCGACTACGAGCAGTACTTC. It is translated as CASSLGGQGTDYEQYF.

V gene TRBV29-1 combines with J gene TRBJ2-5; D is perhaps TRBD1 (5 bases). This CDR3 is built from 11 residues. Trimming removed 7 bases from V and 4 bases from J, with 10 bases in between. Germline assignment: CDR1 SQVTM and CDR2 ANQGSEA. The CDR3 sequence: CSGQLGETQYF. As DNA, the CDR3 is TGCAGCGGACAGCTCGGAGAGACCCAGTACTTC.

The V and J genes are TRBV5-1 and TRBJ2-1; 13 nucleotides match TRBD2. Germline lookup yields CDR1 SGHRS and CDR2 YFSETQ. The CDR3 has 16 amino acids. V lost 0 bases to trimming and J lost 5 bases; unmatched junction nucleotides: 2. The CDR3, as DNA: TGCGCCAGCAGCTTGGGACTAGCGGGAGGAAACAATGAGCAGTTCTTC. Translating it yields CASSLGLAGGNNEQFF.

The V gene is TRBV14, the J gene TRBJ2-7; TRBD1 agrees at 8 bases. CDR3 size: 14 residues. Germline V gives CDR1 SGHDN, CDR2 FVKESK. V lost 3 bases and J lost 5; bases outside the gene matches: 6. As DNA, the CDR3 is TGTGCCAGCAGCCAGGGGACAGGAGGGAACGAGCAGTACTTC. It encodes CASSQGTGGNEQYF.

V and J are TRBV28 and TRBJ1-5; D unclear. V lost 6 bases to trimming and J lost 3 bases, with 18 bases between them. The V gene's germline CDR1 is MDHEN and CDR2 SYDVKM. CDR3 size: 16 residues. The CDR3 bases are TGTGCCAGCAGGCGCCCAGACACCCTTGACAATCAGCCCCAGCATTTT. Translating it yields CASRRPDTLDNQPQHF.

The V and J genes are TRBV20-1 and TRBJ2-7; no clear D. The CDR3 has 11 residues. Between the trimmed V and J ends, which lost 1 base and 4 bases, there was a span of 5 bases. CDR1 is DFQATT and CDR2 is SNEGSKA in the germline V gene (reference sequence). The CDR3 protein is CSARGRYEQYF. Here the CDR3 DNA reads TGCAGTGCTAGAGGACGGTACGAGCAGTACTTC.

The chain is built from TRBV25-1 and TRBJ1-5; a possible D gene is TRBD1 (6 bases). The CDR3 sequence is 14 residues long. Germline CDR1 is MGHDK and CDR2 is SYGVNS. Trimming stripped 4 bases from V and 4 bases from J, with 11 bases between. The DNA for the CDR3 is TGTGCCAGCAGTGGGTGGGACACGAATCAGCCCCAGCATTTT. Protein product: CASSGWDTNQPQHF.

The sample holds one count of this clonotype. This sequence joins TRBV4-1 and TRBJ1-5; D remains ambiguous. CDR1 is MGHRA, CDR2 YSYEKL, per germline. Trimming took 0 bases from V and 0 from J, leaving 9 bases between them. The CDR3 totals 16 residues. CDR3 sequence: CASSQDQPGSNQPQHF. Here the CDR3 DNA reads TGCGCCAGCAGCCAAGATCAGCCCGGTAGCAATCAGCCCCAGCATTTT.

This clonotype showed up just once. This chain connects TRBV27 to TRBJ2-6; unclear D gene. Germline assignment: CDR1 MNHEY and CDR2 SMNVEV (reference sequence). This CDR3 is 17 amino acids long. The ends were cut back, 6 bases at V and 0 bases at J, with 15 bases in the middle. The CDR3 loop is CASSLEAVYSGANVLTF. As DNA, the CDR3 is TGTGCCAGCAGCCTCGAGGCGGTATACTCTGGGGCCAACGTCCTGACTTTC.